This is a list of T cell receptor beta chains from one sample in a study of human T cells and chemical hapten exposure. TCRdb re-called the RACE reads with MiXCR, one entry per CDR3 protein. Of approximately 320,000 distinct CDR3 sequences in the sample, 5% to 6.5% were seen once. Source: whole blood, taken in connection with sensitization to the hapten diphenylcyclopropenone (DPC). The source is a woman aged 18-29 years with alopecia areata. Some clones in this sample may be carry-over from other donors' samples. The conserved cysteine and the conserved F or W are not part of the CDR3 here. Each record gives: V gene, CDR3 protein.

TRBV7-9	ASSPGPTGGDQPQH
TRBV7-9	ASSSWGGYGYGYT
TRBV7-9	ASHGGLNTEAF
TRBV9	ASSVAENGQNTIY
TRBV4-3	ASSQDGTDPRGYT
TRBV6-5	ASSRSRTYNEQF
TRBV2	ASSAVVSNQPQH
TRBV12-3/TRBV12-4	ASGFRGLGETQY
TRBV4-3	ASSLWDFGELF
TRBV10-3	AITPGQDNYGYT
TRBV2	ASSTQGSSYEQY
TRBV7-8	ASSPGTGRSNQPQH
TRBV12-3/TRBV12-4	ASSLERGPNEQF
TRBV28	ASSASGGARNEQF